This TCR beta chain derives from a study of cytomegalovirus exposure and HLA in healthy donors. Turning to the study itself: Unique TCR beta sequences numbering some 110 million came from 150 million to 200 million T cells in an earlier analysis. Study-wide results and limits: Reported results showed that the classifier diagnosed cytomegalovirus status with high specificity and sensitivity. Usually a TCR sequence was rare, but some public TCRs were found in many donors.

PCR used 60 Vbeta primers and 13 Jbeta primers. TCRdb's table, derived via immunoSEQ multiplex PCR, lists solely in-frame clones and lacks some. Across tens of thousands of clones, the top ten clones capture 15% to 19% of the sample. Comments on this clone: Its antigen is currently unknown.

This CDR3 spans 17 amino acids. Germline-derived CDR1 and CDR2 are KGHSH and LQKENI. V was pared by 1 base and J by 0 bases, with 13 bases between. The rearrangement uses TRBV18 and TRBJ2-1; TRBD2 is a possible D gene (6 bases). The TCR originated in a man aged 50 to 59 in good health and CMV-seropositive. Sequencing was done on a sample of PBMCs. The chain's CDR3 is CASSPRIGGSSYNEQFF. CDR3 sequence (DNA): TGTGCCAGCTCACCACGGATCGGAGGGAGCTCCTACAATGAGCAGTTCTTC.